This T cell receptor (beta chain) was identified in a study of OX40 agonist ivuxolimab in advanced cancers. In the study overall: Each patient was given ivuxolimab into a vein every 2 weeks, at 0.01 to 10 mg/kg. A male proportion of about 84% was recorded, with mean age around 60 years and range about 23 to 80. Dose-escalation subjects each had hepatocellular carcinoma, melanoma, renal cell or head and neck cancer. Regarding the study as a whole: Antigen specificity remained undetermined for the expanded peripheral T cells.

The germline CDR1 and CDR2 sequences are MDHEN and SYDVKM. The CDR3 is 12 residues long. V was trimmed by 7 bases and J by 4 bases, leaving 7 bases between them. Note on this clone: Its antigen is unidentified.

Libraries were prepared by immunoSEQ multiplex PCR; TCRdb keeps only in-frame clonotypes and omits some of them. The sample lists 90,000 to 100,000 clones; more than 85% were seen once. The sample consisted of CD4+ or CD8+ T cells sorted from blood, taken in a trial of the OX40 agonist ivuxolimab. V gene TRBV28 combines with J gene TRBJ2-2, with no clear D. This TCR was sampled from an adult with an advanced solid tumor such as melanoma, head and neck, liver or kidney cancer. The CDR3 is CASTWGTGELFF. The CDR3 DNA reads TGTGCCAGCACCTGGGGCACCGGGGAGCTGTTTTTT.